One and the same sample provided the 26 T cell receptor beta chains below, sequenced in a study of blood T cell repertoires in COVID-19. Profiled with immunoSEQ multiplex PCR; TCRdb holds only in-frame clones, not every one. Among about 480,000 clones, around nine tenths were seen once, and the ten largest hold 4.3%. Input material: peripheral blood. Receptors originate from a woman between 25 and 40 years old with acute or convalescent COVID-19.

This chain joins TRBV3-1 (or the pseudogene TRBV3-2) and TRBJ1-1, with 11 bases aligning to TRBD1. V shed 3 bases, J shed 6 bases, and the junction held 6 bases outside the gene matches. Germline CDR1 reads LGHDT; CDR2 reads YNNKEL (reference sequence). This CDR3 has 15 residues. The CDR3 DNA sequence: TGTGCCAGCAGCCAGTTAAGGGACAGGGGGTCTGAAGCTTTCTTT. Residues: CASSQLRDRGSEAFF.

The chain uses TRBV5-1 and TRBJ2-2; maybe TRBD2 (5 bases). CDR1 and CDR2 (germline): SGHRS, YFSETQ. V lost 8 bases, J lost 7 bases, and 12 bases lay in between. CDR3 length: 12 residues. CDR3 in DNA: TGCGCCAGTATACTAGACGACGGGGAGCTGTTTTTT. Its translation is CASILDDGELFF.

This clone was counted once. The chain employs TRBV20-1 and TRBJ2-3; a weak D match, TRBD2 (6 bases). CDR1 and CDR2 (germline): DFQATT, SNEGSKA (reference sequence). Deletions cut 3 bases from V and 2 bases from J, with 15 bases between. The CDR3 totals 15 residues. CDR3 in DNA: TGCAGTGCTAGTGGGGACTTCGAGAACACAGATACGCAGTATTTT. Its translation is CSASGDFENTDTQYF.

In this sample, this clone turned up once. The chain has TRBV18 and TRBJ1-1; D might be TRBD1 (6 bases). V dropped 1 base and J dropped 5 bases, with 11 bases sitting between them. The CDR3 is made up of 14 amino acids. CDR1 and CDR2 (germline): KGHSH, LQKENI. The CDR3 loop reads CASSPRQVGTEAFF. In DNA form, the CDR3 reads TGTGCCAGCTCACCACGACAGGTGGGGACTGAAGCTTTCTTT.

The CDR3 bases are TGTGCCAGCAGCCAACCTCCGGGGGGCGAGGAGACCCAGTACTTC. It codes for CASSQPPGGEETQYF. The chain carries TRBV3-1 (or the pseudogene TRBV3-2) and TRBJ2-5; tentatively, D is TRBD2 (7 bases). Germline V CDR1 and CDR2: LGHDT, YNNKEL (reference sequence). The V end was cut by 2 bases, the J end by 5 bases, with 15 bases between. The CDR3 length is 15 residues.

The rearrangement uses TRBV6-5 and TRBJ1-2; D is perhaps TRBD1 (5 bases). This CDR3 contains 15 residues. Trimming took off 2 bases at V and 2 bases at J, with 12 bases between the two ends. Germline V gives CDR1 MNHEY, CDR2 SVGAGI. The CDR3 DNA reads as TGTGCCAGCAGTTACGCACCAGGGAAAAACTATGGCTACACCTTC. It codes for CASSYAPGKNYGYTF.

In its sample, this clone was seen once. This sequence joins TRBV6-2 or TRBV6-3 and TRBJ2-3; TRBD2 matches at 14 bases. The J segment lost 2 bases and the V segment lost 1 base, leaving 5 bases of the junction unmatched. The CDR3 spans 18 residues. Per germline, CDR1 MNHEY and CDR2 SVGEGT. CDR3 sequence: CASSYYGLAGGITDTQYF. The DNA of the CDR3 is TGTGCCAGCAGTTACTATGGACTAGCGGGGGGAATCACAGATACGCAGTATTTT.

V is TRBV5-3 and J is TRBJ2-7, with a possible D match to TRBD1 (5 bases). TRBV5-3 is an ORF, and what it does is uncertain. This CDR3 is built from 17 residues. Trimming took 0 bases from V and 0 from J, leaving 16 bases between them. CDR3 residues: CARSLVLGHISSYEQYF. The CDR3 DNA reads as TGTGCCAGAAGCTTGGTTCTCGGACACATATCCTCCTACGAGCAGTACTTC.

The chain uses TRBV3-1 (or the pseudogene TRBV3-2) and TRBJ1-3; D not resolved. The CDR3 sequence is 16 residues long. V shed 1 base and J shed 0 bases, with 10 bases lying between them. Germline values: CDR1 LGHDT, CDR2 YNNKEL (reference sequence). In nucleotides, the CDR3 is TGTGCCAGCAGCCAAGCGGGGTCCTCCTCTGGAAACACCATATATTTT. As protein: CASSQAGSSSGNTIYF.

The CDR3, as DNA: TGTGCCAGCTCACCAACCGGGACAGGGGCCTCTAACTATGGCTACACCTTC. This encodes CASSPTGTGASNYGYTF. The rearrangement joins TRBV18 to TRBJ1-2; 10 nucleotides line up with TRBD1. CDR3 length: 17 residues. V gave up 2 bases and J gave up 0 bases; unmatched junction bases: 6. Germline V gives CDR1 KGHSH, CDR2 LQKENI.

The chain couples TRBV7-6 to TRBJ2-3; TRBD2 agrees at 8 bases. The ends lost 4 bases at V and 2 bases at J; junction bases unmatched: 5. CDR3 length: 15 amino acids. CDR1 SGHVS and CDR2 FNYEAQ come from the germline V gene. CDR3 sequence (DNA): TGTGCCAGCAGCTCCCGGGGGGGGGCCACAGATACGCAGTATTTT. Translating it yields CASSSRGGATDTQYF.

This chain's CDR3 is CASSLGPPNTEAFF. The CDR3 DNA follows: TGTGCCAGCAGCTTAGGGCCCCCGAACACTGAAGCTTTCTTT. The chain couples TRBV7-8 to TRBJ1-1; no firm D call. The germline V gene has CDR1 SGHVS and CDR2 FQNEAQ. The CDR3 covers 14 residues. V was shortened by 1 base and J by 1 base, with 7 bases between the two germline ends.

This clone was detected once. The chain carries TRBV7-8 and TRBJ2-7; D remains ambiguous. Deletions cut 2 bases from V and 5 bases from J, with 10 bases between. The CDR3 covers 13 residues. The germline CDR1 and CDR2 sequences are SGHVS and FQNEAQ. The CDR3, as DNA: TGTGCCAGCAGCTTATTTCCGGGTGACGAGCAGTACTTC. Its translation is CASSLFPGDEQYF.

This chain joins TRBV29-1 and TRBJ2-2, with D possibly TRBD1 on 5 matching bases. Germline loops: CDR1 SQVTM, CDR2 ANQGSEA. CDR3 length equals 12 residues. V shed 4 bases and J shed 6 bases, with 9 bases lying between them. CDR3 sequence (DNA): TGCAGCGTTGGGACAAAATCCGGGGAGCTGTTTTTT. This sequence encodes CSVGTKSGELFF.

The CDR3 DNA follows: TGTGCCAGCAGAAAAGCGGGGGGAAGTGAAAAACTGTTTTTT. Its protein is CASRKAGGSEKLFF. The chain has TRBV2 and TRBJ1-4, with D perhaps matching TRBD1 (5 bases). The germline gives CDR1 SNHLY, CDR2 FYNNEI. The CDR3 contains 14 residues. Trimming took off 6 bases at V and 7 bases at J, with 15 bases between the two ends.

The rearrangement joins TRBV7-7 to TRBJ2-5; 7 bases match TRBD1. The CDR3 is 15 residues long. The germline V gene has CDR1 SSHAT and CDR2 FNYEAQ (reference sequence). J gave up 3 bases and V 5 bases, and 9 bases lay outside the gene matches. The DNA of the CDR3 is TGTGCCAGCAGCAGATGGGACAGAGAGGAAGAGACCCAGTACTTC. Translating it yields CASSRWDREEETQYF.

The CDR3 spells CASSSAGGGGYTF. CDR3 nucleotides: TGTGCCAGCAGCTCCGCAGGGGGCGGTGGCTACACCTTC. This sequence joins TRBV7-3 and TRBJ1-2; 8 nucleotides match TRBD1. J lost 7 bases, V lost 4 bases, and 5 bases had no gene match. Germline CDR1 reads SGHTA; CDR2 reads FQGTGA. The CDR3 is 13 amino acids.

The V gene is TRBV2, the J gene TRBJ1-2, with TRBD1 identical over 7 bases. The germline gives CDR1 SNHLY, CDR2 FYNNEI. With 8 bases clipped from V and 3 bases from J, the junction kept 6 bases outside the gene matches. The CDR3 spans 13 residues. The CDR3 here is CASFRDRDYGYTF. The DNA of the CDR3 is TGTGCCAGCTTCCGGGACAGAGACTATGGCTACACCTTC. Complete variable domain (other parts from reference TRBV2 and TRBJ1-2): EPEVTQTPSHQVTQMGQEVILRCVPISNHLYFYWYRQILGQKVEFLVSFYNNEISEKSEIFDDQFSVERPDGSNFTLKIRSTKLEDSAMYFCASFRDRDYGYTFGSGTRLTVV.

V and J are TRBV10-3 and TRBJ1-3; maybe TRBD1 (5 bases). Germline values: CDR1 ENHRY, CDR2 SYGVKD. V was clipped by 6 bases and J by 0 bases, with 12 bases between them. The CDR3 sequence is 15 residues long. CDR3 sequence: CAIRPQGPSGNTIYF. The CDR3 nucleotides read TGTGCCATCAGACCTCAGGGCCCCTCTGGAAACACCATATATTTT.

The chain employs TRBV2 and TRBJ2-5; tentatively, D is TRBD1 (6 bases). CDR1 is SNHLY and CDR2 is FYNNEI in the germline V gene. V was shortened by 4 bases and J by 3 bases, with 15 bases between the two germline ends. This CDR3 has 15 residues. DNA of the CDR3: TGTGCCAGCAGTGGAATCGGACAGCCCAAAGAGACCCAGTACTTC. This codes for CASSGIGQPKETQYF. The full variable domain, in which reference TRBV2 and TRBJ2-5 provide the parts outside the CDR3, is EPEVTQTPSHQVTQMGQEVILRCVPISNHLYFYWYRQILGQKVEFLVSFYNNEISEKSEIFDDQFSVERPDGSNFTLKIRSTKLEDSAMYFCASSGIGQPKETQYFGPGTRLLVL.

The gene calls are TRBV19 and TRBJ1-4, with a tentative D call TRBD1 (5 bases). With 5 bases removed from V and 0 bases from J, the gap between germline ends came to 10 bases. Germline V gene sequence: CDR1 LNHDA, CDR2 SQIVND (reference sequence). The CDR3 sequence is 15 residues long. In DNA form, the CDR3 reads TGTGCCAGTAGTCGCGGGACTGCAACTAATGAAAAACTGTTTTTT. Translation gives CASSRGTATNEKLFF.

The rearrangement joins TRBV5-1 to TRBJ1-2, with 8 bases lining up with TRBD1. V was clipped by 5 bases and J by 4 bases; unmatched bases: 4. The CDR3 sequence is 13 residues long. Per the germline V gene, CDR1 is SGHRS and CDR2 is YFSETQ. CDR3 nucleotide sequence: TGCGCCAGCAGTTCAGGGGGCCCCTATGGCTACACCTTC. Translating it yields CASSSGGPYGYTF. The entire variable domain, with the rest obtained from reference TRBV5-1 and TRBJ1-2, is as follows: KAGVTQTPRYLIKTRGQQVTLSCSPISGHRSVSWYQQTPGQGLQFLFEYFSETQRNKGNFPGRFSGRQFSNSRSEMNVSTLELGDSALYLCASSSGGPYGYTFGSGTRLTVV.

The chain is built from TRBV10-3 and TRBJ1-1; 9 positions match TRBD1. This CDR3 has 14 residues. Trimming removed 6 bases from V and 1 base from J; junction bases left unmatched: 3. CDR1 is ENHRY and CDR2 is SYGVKD in the germline V gene. CDR3: CAIRGTGWNTEAFF. In DNA form, the CDR3 reads TGTGCCATCAGGGGGACAGGGTGGAACACTGAAGCTTTCTTT.

DNA of the CDR3: TGTGCCAGCAGCCAACCCCGGGGAGGGTCCGGGGTAAACACTGAAGCTTTCTTT. It is translated as CASSQPRGGSGVNTEAFF. This chain connects TRBV14 to TRBJ1-1; D not resolved. V was shortened by 2 bases and J by 2 bases, with 21 bases between the two germline ends. The CDR3 contains 18 residues. Per germline, CDR1 SGHDN and CDR2 FVKESK.

This chain joins TRBV19 and TRBJ2-5; D is uncertain. Looked up from germline, CDR1 is LNHDA and CDR2 is SQIVND (reference sequence). The length of the CDR3 is 14 residues. V lost 3 bases, J lost 2 bases, and 10 bases lay in between. CDR3 loop: CASSIPNSQETQYF. As DNA, the CDR3 is TGTGCCAGTAGTATTCCCAACAGTCAAGAGACCCAGTACTTC.

The chain carries TRBV3-1 (or the pseudogene TRBV3-2) and TRBJ2-1; no clear D gene. CDR3 length: 13 residues. Trimming cost V 2 bases and J 3 bases, with 5 bases left between them. Germline loops: CDR1 LGHDT, CDR2 YNNKEL (reference sequence). CDR3 protein: CASSQLLYNEQFF. Written as DNA, the CDR3 is TGTGCCAGCAGCCAATTACTCTACAATGAGCAGTTCTTC.